This T cell receptor beta chain emerged from a study of T cell responses to AZD1222 COVID-19 vaccine. Points on this clone: The target antigen is unknown.

Clones were sequenced by immunoSEQ multiplex PCR, and TCRdb holds only the in-frame ones, with some missing. The table shows approximately 120,000 clones, with around nine tenths occurring only once. Germline trimming cut 5 bases from V and 12 bases from J; bases unmatched to any gene: 2. The CDR3 totals 12 residues. Study observations and caveats: As reported, nearly half of all spike-specific TCRs target variant regions that are unmutated. There were repertoire samples only from the period after the peak T cell response. The study found vaccine-associated CD4 TCRs spanning spike, dominant at 160-218 and 743-854.

The rearrangement links TRBV12-3 or TRBV12-4 to TRBJ2-1; 12 positions match TRBD2. This TCR derives from an adult in good health. Sequencing used peripheral blood, obtained on day 0 of AZD1222 vaccination. CDR3 in amino acids: CASSGGLAGQFF. DNA for the CDR3: TGTGCCAGCAGTGGGGGACTAGCGGGGCAGTTCTTC.